Below, one T cell receptor beta chain is given with its context. Its antigen is unknown. This entry is derived from a study of cytomegalovirus exposure and HLA in healthy donors. Overall study findings and caveats: A few CMV-associated chains were confirmed in vitro to be specific for CMV antigens.

V lost 0 bases to trimming and J lost 0 bases; unmatched junction nucleotides: 3. The CDR3 loop spans 16 amino acids. Germline assignment: CDR1 SGHNT and CDR2 YYREEE (reference sequence). Primers for the PCR totalled 60 Vbeta and 13 Jbeta. Only in-frame clones appear in the TCRdb table, and some are missing; sequencing was by immunoSEQ multiplex PCR. Its table lists about 150,000 clones. The chain joins TRBV5-4 to TRBJ1-3, with 7 bases matching TRBD1. This TCR came from a woman in her forties or fifties in good health and CMV-seronegative. The sequencing sample was made of PBMCs. CDR3 DNA sequence: TGTGCCAGCAGCTTGGCGACAGGGCTCTCTGGAAACACCATATATTTT. It encodes CASSLATGLSGNTIYF.